This is a list of T cell receptor beta chains from one sample in a study of shared clonotypes between healthy human individuals. Data came from immunoSEQ multiplex PCR; TCRdb stores just in-frame clones and leaves some out. The table has some 2,500,000 clones, 93% seen once. Sequencing input: naive CD4+ T cells from PBMCs. The source of these receptors is a man between 18 and 29 years old in good health. Some clones in this sample may be carry-over from other donors' samples. Both conserved end residues are part of each CDR3. D genes are given only for firm matches. The size of a clone is reported for some rows only, either as once, few or many, or as a class for expanded clones.

J gene: TRBJ2-1
clone size: NA
D gene: TRBD2
V gene: TRBV2
CDR3 DNA: TGTGCCAGCAGAAGCAGCGGGAGGGCCGGGAATGAGCAGTTCTTC
CDR3 protein: CASRSSGRAGNEQFF

J gene: TRBJ2-7
clone size: once
D gene: NA
V gene: TRBV7-9
CDR3 DNA: TGTGCCAGCAGCTTAGCGTGGGCGGGGCTGAGCTCCTACGAGCAGTACTTC
CDR3 protein: CASSLAWAGLSSYEQYF

J gene: TRBJ1-2
clone size: NA
D gene: TRBD1
V gene: TRBV6-5
CDR3 DNA: TGTGCCAGCAATTTCAGACAGGGGGCGAACGGCTACACCTTC
CDR3 protein: CASNFRQGANGYTF

J gene: TRBJ2-2
clone size: few
D gene: TRBD2
V gene: TRBV2
CDR3 DNA: TGTGCCAGGGGACTAGGGATCGGGGAGCTGTTTTTT
CDR3 protein: CARGLGIGELFF

J gene: TRBJ2-2
clone size: few
D gene: NA
V gene: TRBV18
CDR3 DNA: TGTGCCAGCTCACCACTAATCTTGGGGAGCGGGGAGCTGTTTTTT
CDR3 protein: CASSPLILGSGELFF

J gene: TRBJ2-1
clone size: NA
D gene: TRBD2
V gene: TRBV11-3
CDR3 DNA: TGTGCCAGCAGCAGAGGGACTAGCGGGGACTACAATGAGCAGTTCTTC
CDR3 protein: CASSRGTSGDYNEQFF

J gene: TRBJ1-3
clone size: NA
D gene: NA
V gene: TRBV11-2
CDR3 DNA: TGTGCCAGCAGCAAACGCACAGGGTCGGGAAACACCATATATTTT
CDR3 protein: CASSKRTGSGNTIYF

J gene: TRBJ2-6
clone size: NA
D gene: NA
V gene: TRBV5-4
CDR3 DNA: TGTGCCAGCACCAATCCGGGACAAAAAAGCTCTGGGGCCAACGTCCTGACTTTC
CDR3 protein: CASTNPGQKSSGANVLTF

J gene: TRBJ2-7
clone size: NA
D gene: NA
V gene: TRBV4-2
CDR3 DNA: TGTGCCAGCAGCCAAGATCTAGCGAGCCAATACGAGCAGTACTTC
CDR3 protein: CASSQDLASQYEQYF

J gene: TRBJ1-2
clone size: NA
D gene: NA
V gene: TRBV7-2
CDR3 DNA: TGTGCCAGCAGCTCGCAGGGTTACTATGGCTACACCTTC
CDR3 protein: CASSSQGYYGYTF

J gene: TRBJ1-1
clone size: NA
D gene: NA
V gene: TRBV5-1
CDR3 DNA: TGCGCCAGCAGCTTGGCCGGGCTGGGGGTCACTGAAGCTTTCTTT
CDR3 protein: CASSLAGLGVTEAFF

J gene: TRBJ1-4
clone size: NA
D gene: NA
V gene: TRBV7-6
CDR3 DNA: TGTGCCAGCGGTCCCCCAGGGGTTGGAGAAAAACTGTTTTTT
CDR3 protein: CASGPPGVGEKLFF

J gene: TRBJ1-1
clone size: few
D gene: NA
V gene: TRBV6-6
CDR3 DNA: TGTGCCAGCAGCAACAGTATGAACACTGAAGCTTTCTTT
CDR3 protein: CASSNSMNTEAFF

J gene: TRBJ1-2
clone size: NA
D gene: NA
V gene: TRBV5-5
CDR3 DNA: TGTGCCAGCAGCTTGGGTATTCGGCTTACAGAACCCTATGGCTACACCTTC
CDR3 protein: CASSLGIRLTEPYGYTF

J gene: TRBJ1-2
clone size: once
D gene: NA
V gene: TRBV7-2
CDR3 DNA: TGTGCCAGCAGCCCCGCCGACAGATACTATGGCTACACCTTC
CDR3 protein: CASSPADRYYGYTF

J gene: TRBJ2-1
clone size: NA
D gene: TRBD2
V gene: TRBV7-6
CDR3 DNA: TGTGCCAGCAGCTTGCCTTTTCGGGGGGACAATGAGCAGTTCTTC
CDR3 protein: CASSLPFRGDNEQFF

J gene: TRBJ2-2
clone size: few
D gene: TRBD1
V gene: TRBV19
CDR3 DNA: TGTGCCAGTCGACAGGGTGGGGGAGCCGGGGAGCTGTTTTTT
CDR3 protein: CASRQGGGAGELFF

J gene: TRBJ1-1
clone size: NA
D gene: NA
V gene: TRBV4-2
CDR3 DNA: TGTGCCAGCAGCCAAGAGGGATTTGTACAGTCGGCAGCTTTCTTT
CDR3 protein: CASSQEGFVQSAAFF

J gene: TRBJ2-1
clone size: NA
D gene: NA
V gene: TRBV5-1
CDR3 DNA: TGCGCCAGCAGCTTAGGGCCCATGGTGAATGAGCAATTCTTC
CDR3 protein: CASSLGPMVNEQFF

J gene: TRBJ1-2
clone size: NA
D gene: NA
V gene: TRBV6-5
CDR3 DNA: TGTGCCAGCAGCAACCGACAGGAGTATGGCTACACCTTC
CDR3 protein: CASSNRQEYGYTF

J gene: TRBJ1-2
clone size: NA
D gene: TRBD1
V gene: TRBV11-2
CDR3 DNA: TGTGCCAGCAGCTCCCCGGGACAGGGTGGCTACACCTTC
CDR3 protein: CASSSPGQGGYTF

J gene: TRBJ2-5
clone size: NA
D gene: TRBD2
V gene: TRBV7-9
CDR3 DNA: TGTGCCAGCAGCCCCCTCCCCTGGCGGGAGAGGGAGACCCAGTACTTC
CDR3 protein: CASSPLPWRERETQYF

J gene: TRBJ1-5
clone size: NA
D gene: NA
V gene: TRBV18
CDR3 DNA: TGTGCCAGCTCACCACTAGGGTTTGGCAATCAGCCCCAGCATTTT
CDR3 protein: CASSPLGFGNQPQHF

J gene: TRBJ1-1
clone size: NA
D gene: NA
V gene: TRBV5-1
CDR3 DNA: TGCGCCAGCAGCTTGGAGGGTCCCGTGATGACTGAAGCTTTCTTT
CDR3 protein: CASSLEGPVMTEAFF

J gene: TRBJ1-3
clone size: NA
D gene: NA
V gene: TRBV20-1
CDR3 DNA: TGCAGTGCCTCCTCAGGAAACACCATATATTTT
CDR3 protein: CSASSGNTIYF

J gene: TRBJ1-1
clone size: NA
D gene: NA
V gene: TRBV25-1
CDR3 DNA: TGTGCCAGCAGTGGAAACAGGAACACTGAAGCTTTCTTT
CDR3 protein: CASSGNRNTEAFF

J gene: TRBJ2-2
clone size: NA
D gene: TRBD2
V gene: TRBV5-6
CDR3 DNA: TGTGCCAGCAGCTATCATCCCGCTAGCGGGACCTACACCGGGGAGCTGTTTTTT
CDR3 protein: CASSYHPASGTYTGELFF

J gene: TRBJ1-5
clone size: NA
D gene: NA
V gene: TRBV5-8
CDR3 DNA: TGTGCCAGCAGCTTGACAGGGTGGGGCAATCAGCCCCAGCATTTT
CDR3 protein: CASSLTGWGNQPQHF

J gene: TRBJ2-7
clone size: NA
D gene: NA
V gene: TRBV4-1
CDR3 DNA: TGCGCCAGCAGCCAAGATTCTCAGGGGACCTACGAGCAGTACTTC
CDR3 protein: CASSQDSQGTYEQYF

J gene: TRBJ2-1
clone size: NA
D gene: NA
V gene: TRBV5-1
CDR3 DNA: TGCGCCAGCAGATCTGGGGCAGGGATCTACAATGAGCAGTTCTTC
CDR3 protein: CASRSGAGIYNEQFF

J gene: TRBJ2-3
clone size: NA
D gene: TRBD2
V gene: TRBV4-1
CDR3 DNA: TGCGCCAGCAGCCAACATGGGACTAGCGGGAGGACAGATACGCAGTATTTT
CDR3 protein: CASSQHGTSGRTDTQYF

J gene: TRBJ2-1
clone size: NA
D gene: NA
V gene: TRBV11-2
CDR3 DNA: TGTGCCAGCAGCTTATACGGGCCCTACAATGAGCAGTTCTTC
CDR3 protein: CASSLYGPYNEQFF

J gene: TRBJ1-1
clone size: NA
D gene: TRBD1
V gene: TRBV4-3
CDR3 DNA: TGCGCCAGCAGCCTGGACAGGGGAGAGGGCCCGGAGGAAGCTTTCTTT
CDR3 protein: CASSLDRGEGPEEAFF

J gene: TRBJ1-2
clone size: NA
D gene: NA
V gene: TRBV29-1
CDR3 DNA: TGCAGCTCCGAAGGGGTTAGTAACTATGGCTACACCTTC
CDR3 protein: CSSEGVSNYGYTF

J gene: TRBJ2-2
clone size: NA
D gene: TRBD2
V gene: TRBV7-9
CDR3 DNA: TGTGCCAGCAGCTTAACTTCTAGCGGGATTGCCGGGGAGCTGTTTTTT
CDR3 protein: CASSLTSSGIAGELFF

J gene: TRBJ1-1
clone size: NA
D gene: NA
V gene: TRBV20-1
CDR3 DNA: TGCAGTGCTGGAAGGGAGAATGAAGCTTTCTTT
CDR3 protein: CSAGRENEAFF

J gene: TRBJ1-4
clone size: NA
D gene: TRBD1
V gene: TRBV4-1
CDR3 DNA: TGCGCCAGCAGCCTTGGACAGGGGGTTGAAAAACTGTTTTTT
CDR3 protein: CASSLGQGVEKLFF

J gene: TRBJ1-1
clone size: NA
D gene: NA
V gene: TRBV27
CDR3 DNA: TGTGCCAGCAGGAAATTGCCGAGGAACACTGAAGCTTTCTTT
CDR3 protein: CASRKLPRNTEAFF

J gene: TRBJ1-1
clone size: once
D gene: TRBD1
V gene: TRBV10-3
CDR3 DNA: TGTGCCATCAGTGAGGGGACAGGGGGAGCTTTCTTT
CDR3 protein: CAISEGTGGAFF

J gene: TRBJ2-5
clone size: NA
D gene: TRBD1
V gene: TRBV28
CDR3 DNA: TGTGCCAGCAGTCTCGGCGGGACAGGGCCCACGGAGACCCAGTACTTC
CDR3 protein: CASSLGGTGPTETQYF

J gene: TRBJ1-1
clone size: NA
D gene: NA
V gene: TRBV7-3
CDR3 DNA: TGTGCCAGCAGCTTAACGGCTGGGCAGGGGAGCACTGAAGCTTTCTTT
CDR3 protein: CASSLTAGQGSTEAFF

J gene: TRBJ2-7
clone size: NA
D gene: TRBD2
V gene: TRBV7-9
CDR3 DNA: TGTGCCAGCAGCTTGACTAGCGGGAGGGCCGGCGAGCAGTACTTC
CDR3 protein: CASSLTSGRAGEQYF

J gene: TRBJ2-7
clone size: NA
D gene: TRBD1
V gene: TRBV6-1
CDR3 DNA: TGTGCCACCCAGGGGGTGTCCTACGAGCAGTACTTC
CDR3 protein: CATQGVSYEQYF